The 17 T cell receptor beta chains below were found in one sample sequenced in a study of blood T cell repertoires in COVID-19. The table came from immunoSEQ multiplex PCR; TCRdb's copy has only in-frame clones and leaves some out. Of about 150,000 clones listed, 70% to 85% are singletons. The sequenced sample was peripheral blood. These receptors came from a man aged 55 to 69 with COVID-19, enrolled during active disease.

This clone was picked up one time. The chain links TRBV25-1 to TRBJ2-5; no clear D. The V and J ends lost 6 bases and 1 base respectively, with 12 bases between them. This CDR3 spans 14 amino acids. CDR1 and CDR2 (germline): MGHDK, SYGVNS. CDR3 loop: CASRENGIQETQYF. Written as DNA, the CDR3 is TGTGCCAGCAGGGAGAACGGCATCCAAGAGACCCAGTACTTC.

This rearrangement joins TRBV30 to TRBJ2-5; D not certain. CDR1 and CDR2 (germline): GTSNPN, SVGIG (reference sequence). V lost 2 bases to trimming and J lost 4 bases, with 8 bases between them. This CDR3 is built from 12 residues. CDR3 nucleotides: TGTGCCTGGAGTCCTAGGAGAGAGACCCAGTACTTC. Translated: CAWSPRRETQYF.

This chain joins TRBV27 and TRBJ1-1, with D perhaps TRBD1 (6 bases). Germline assignment: CDR1 MNHEY and CDR2 SMNVEV (reference sequence). This CDR3 is built from 13 residues. Trimming cost V 6 bases and J 12 bases, with 20 bases left between them. CDR3 in DNA: TGTGCCAGCAGCGTCCCGGGACACCAAAATTCTTTCTTT. Its translation: CASSVPGHQNSFF.

The chain joins TRBV20-1 to TRBJ2-7; 10 bases are shared with TRBD1. The CDR3 is 10 amino acids. Germline V gene lookup returns CDR1 DFQATT and CDR2 SNEGSKA (reference sequence). With V trimmed by 6 bases and J by 10 bases, 3 bases remained unmatched. The CDR3 spells CSAGDRGQYF. CDR3 nucleotide sequence: TGCAGTGCCGGGGACAGGGGCCAGTACTTC.

This chain joins TRBV7-8 and TRBJ1-5; tentative D call: TRBD1 (5 bases). Germline CDR1 reads SGHVS; CDR2 reads FQNEAQ. The CDR3 covers 15 residues. V was trimmed by 7 bases and J by 7 bases, leaving 20 bases between them. DNA for the CDR3: TGTGCCAGCACACCCGGGGGGATACACAACCAGCCCCAGCATTTT. Protein product: CASTPGGIHNQPQHF.

There are a few counts of this clone. The chain links TRBV5-4 to TRBJ2-3; 8 nucleotides line up with TRBD2. Trimming at V came to 2 bases and at J to 3 bases, leaving 8 bases not matched to a gene. Germline V gene sequence: CDR1 SGHNT, CDR2 YYREEE (reference sequence). The CDR3 is 16 amino acids. CDR3 sequence (DNA): TGTGCCAGCAGCTTTAGTGGCGGGAGGCGGACAGATACGCAGTATTTT. Translation gives CASSFSGGRRTDTQYF.

The chain recombines TRBV7-2 with TRBJ1-4; no reliable D call. Deletions cut 1 base from V and 5 bases from J, with 11 bases between. This CDR3 spans 15 amino acids. The germline CDR1 and CDR2 sequences are SGHTA and FQGNSA. CDR3 DNA sequence: TGTGCCAGCAGCTTAGTATCCAGCGACAATGAAAAACTGTTTTTT. This encodes CASSLVSSDNEKLFF.

The chain combines TRBV7-9 with TRBJ1-2; TRBD1 matches 9 bases. V lost 1 base to trimming and J lost 4 bases; unmatched junction nucleotides: 1. CDR3 length: 14 amino acids. Per germline, CDR1 SEHNR and CDR2 FQNEAQ (reference sequence). The CDR3 loop is CASSLGQGGYGYTF. Here the CDR3 DNA reads TGTGCCAGCAGCTTAGGACAGGGGGGCTATGGCTACACCTTC.

The chain employs TRBV15 and TRBJ2-3, with D unclear. Germline V CDR1 and CDR2: LNHNV, YYDKDF (reference sequence). CDR3 length equals 15 residues. Trimming shortened V by 0 bases and J by 2 bases, and 9 bases separated the two germline ends. CDR3 bases: TGTGCCACCAGCAGAGATCAAACTAACACAGATACGCAGTATTTT. It encodes CATSRDQTNTDTQYF.

This clone was detected once. The chain uses TRBV7-2 and TRBJ2-2, with unresolved D. The CDR3 length is 15 residues. Germline CDR1 reads SGHTA; CDR2 reads FQGNSA. Trimming removed 3 bases from V and 2 bases from J, with 10 bases in between. The CDR3 sequence is CASSFLTQNTGELFF. CDR3 DNA sequence: TGTGCCAGCAGCTTCCTGACTCAAAACACCGGGGAGCTGTTTTTT.

V is TRBV5-1 and J is TRBJ2-1, with D perhaps matching TRBD2 (7 bases). With 5 bases removed from V and 3 bases from J, the gap between germline ends came to 12 bases. The CDR3 runs 14 residues. Germline V lookup: CDR1 SGHRS, CDR2 YFSETQ. CDR3 protein: CASSREGVYNEQFF. DNA of the CDR3: TGCGCCAGCAGTAGGGAGGGGGTCTACAATGAGCAGTTCTTC.

This clone was detected only once. Other DNA sequences in this sample translate to the same CDR3. V gene TRBV19 combines with J gene TRBJ1-1; D may be TRBD1 (6 bases). Trimming stripped 2 bases from V and 2 bases from J, with 9 bases between. There are 14 residues in the CDR3. The germline CDR1 and CDR2 sequences are LNHDA and SQIVND (reference sequence). In DNA form, the CDR3 reads TGTGCCAGTAGTATATCGGGGGGCAACACTGAAGCTTTCTTT. It encodes CASSISGGNTEAFF.

This rearrangement joins TRBV7-9 to TRBJ2-1; 7 nucleotides line up with TRBD2. V lost 3 bases, J lost 10 bases, and 0 bases stayed unmatched. CDR3 length: 11 amino acids. CDR1 and CDR2 from the germline V gene are SEHNR and FQNEAQ (reference sequence). The CDR3 spells CASSLGGEQFF. The CDR3 nucleotides read TGTGCCAGCAGCTTGGGAGGGGAGCAGTTCTTC.

The gene calls are TRBV7-2 and TRBJ1-2; TRBD1 agrees at 8 bases. The CDR3 runs to 16 residues. CDR1 and CDR2 from the germline V gene are SGHTA and FQGNSA. V was clipped by 1 base and J by 7 bases; unmatched bases: 11. The CDR3 region is CASSLVQGAIVSGYTF. For the CDR3, the DNA is TGTGCCAGCAGCTTAGTCCAGGGGGCGATAGTTTCTGGCTACACCTTC.

J is TRBJ1-2 and V is TRBV12-3 or TRBV12-4, with D perhaps matching TRBD1 (6 bases). V gave up 7 bases and J gave up 8 bases, with 14 bases separating them. The CDR3 runs 12 residues. The CDR3 loop reads CASTAGVYGYTF. The CDR3 nucleotides are TGTGCCAGCACCGCAGGGGTGTACGGCTACACCTTC.

This chain uses TRBV7-2 with TRBJ2-1, with D tentatively TRBD1 (6 bases). V was trimmed by 4 bases and J by 8 bases, leaving 9 bases between them. This CDR3 has 12 amino acids. Looked up from germline, CDR1 is SGHTA and CDR2 is FQGNSA. The CDR3 reads CASSSDRYEQFF. CDR3 bases: TGTGCCAGCAGCTCTGACAGGTATGAGCAGTTCTTC. The full variable domain, rest sourced from reference TRBV7-2 and TRBJ2-1, is GAGVSQSPSNKVTEKGKDVELRCDPISGHTALYWYRQSLGQGLEFLIYFQGNSAPDKSGLPSDRFSAERTGGSVSTLTIQRTQQEDSAVYLCASSSDRYEQFFGPGTRLTVL.

This chain uses TRBV24-1 with TRBJ2-3; the match to TRBD2 covers 16 bases. J gave up 4 bases and V 7 bases, and 13 bases lay outside the gene matches. CDR3 length: 19 residues. The germline gives CDR1 KGHDR, CDR2 SFDVKD. The CDR3 DNA reads TGTGCCACCAGCCACTCCGGGACTAGCGGGAGGGCCGAGTCAGATACGCAGTATTTT. Translating gives CATSHSGTSGRAESDTQYF.